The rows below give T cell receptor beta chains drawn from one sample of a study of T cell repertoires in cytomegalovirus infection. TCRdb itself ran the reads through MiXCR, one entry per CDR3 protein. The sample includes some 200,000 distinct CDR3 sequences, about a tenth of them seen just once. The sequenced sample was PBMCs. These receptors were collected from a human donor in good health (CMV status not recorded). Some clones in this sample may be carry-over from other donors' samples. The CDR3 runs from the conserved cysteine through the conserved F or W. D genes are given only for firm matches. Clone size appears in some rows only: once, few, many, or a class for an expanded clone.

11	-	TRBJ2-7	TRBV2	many	TGTGCCAGCAGCGAACAGCTCGAGCAGTACTTC	CASSEQLEQYF
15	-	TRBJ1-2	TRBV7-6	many	TGTGCCAGCAGCCCCCGAAAGGACTTTCTATATGGCTACACCTTC	CASSPRKDFLYGYTF
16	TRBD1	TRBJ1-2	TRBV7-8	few	TGTGCCAGCAGCGAAAGAGGCAGGGGGCTTAACTATGGCTACACCTTC	CASSERGRGLNYGYTF
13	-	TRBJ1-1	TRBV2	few	TGTGCCAGCAGTGGACAGCTGGACACTGAAGCTTTCTTT	CASSGQLDTEAFF
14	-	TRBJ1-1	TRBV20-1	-	TGCAGTGCTAGAAAAGGAAGCATGAACACTGAAGCTTTCTTT	CSARKGSMNTEAFF
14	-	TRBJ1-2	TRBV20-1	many	TGCAGTGCTAGAGATCGGGCAGGACACTATGGCTACACCTTC	CSARDRAGHYGYTF
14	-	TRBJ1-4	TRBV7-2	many	TGTGCCAGCAGTCTTAGTACTCACCGGGAAAAACTGTTTTTT	CASSLSTHREKLFF
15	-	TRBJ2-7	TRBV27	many	TGTGCCAGCAGCCATAAGGGGGTCCTGTGGTACGAGCAGTACTTC	CASSHKGVLWYEQYF
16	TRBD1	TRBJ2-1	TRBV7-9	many	TGTGCCAGCAGCCCTTCGGACAGGAGCTCCTACAATGAGCAGTTCTTC	CASSPSDRSSYNEQFF
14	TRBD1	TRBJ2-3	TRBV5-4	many	TGTGCCAGCAGCTGGGGGACAGGATCAGATACGCAGTATTTT	CASSWGTGSDTQYF
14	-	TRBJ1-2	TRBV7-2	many	TGTGCCAGCAGCGGGCCCTTTGATGTCTATGGCTACACCTTC	CASSGPFDVYGYTF
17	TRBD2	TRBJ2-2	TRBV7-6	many	TGTGCCAGCAGCTTAATCCCGCGGGGGGACCTGACCGGGGAGCTGTTTTTT	CASSLIPRGDLTGELFF
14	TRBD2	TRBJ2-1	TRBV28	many	TGTGCCAGCAGTTGGGGGGTAGTGGGGGGGGAGCAGTTCTTC	CASSWGVVGGEQFF
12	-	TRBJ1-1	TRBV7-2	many	TGTGCCAGCAGCTTAAGGACCAGCTGGGCTTTCTTT	CASSLRTSWAFF
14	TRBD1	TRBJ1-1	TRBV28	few	TGTGCCAGCAGTATCCAGGGGGCAAGGACTGAAGCTTTCTTT	CASSIQGARTEAFF
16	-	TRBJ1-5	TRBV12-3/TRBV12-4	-	TGTGCCAGCAGTTTAGCGTTGGTCGGGAGCAATCAGCTCCAGCAATTT	CASSLALVGSNQLQQF
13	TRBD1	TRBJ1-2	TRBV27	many	TGTGCCAGCAGTTTTGACAGGGGTAAAGGCTACACCTTC	CASSFDRGKGYTF
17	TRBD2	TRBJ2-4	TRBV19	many	TGTGCCAGTAGTATGCTGAGCGGGAGGTCTCGAGGAAACATTCAGTACTTC	CASSMLSGRSRGNIQYF
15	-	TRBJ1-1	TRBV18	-	TGTGCCAGCTCACCAGCCCCCGGGGCGACGATTGAAGCTTTCTTT	CASSPAPGATIEAFF
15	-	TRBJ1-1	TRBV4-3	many	TGCGCCAGCAGCCAAATGCCGGAGGGAAACACTGAAGCTTTCTTT	CASSQMPEGNTEAFF
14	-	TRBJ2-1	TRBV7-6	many	TGTGCCAGCAGCGAGAGGGGGGTTAACAATGAGCAGTTCTTC	CASSERGVNNEQFF
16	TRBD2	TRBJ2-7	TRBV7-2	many	TGTGCCAGCAGCTTAGTCGCTAGCGGGAAAAAGATCGAGCAGTACTTC	CASSLVASGKKIEQYF
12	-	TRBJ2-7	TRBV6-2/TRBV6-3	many	TGTGCCAGCCGCGGAGGGGCTTACGAGCAGTACTTC	CASRGGAYEQYF
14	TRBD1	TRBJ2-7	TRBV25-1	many	TGTGCCAGCAGTGAATTGACAGGGCCCTACGAGCAGTACTTC	CASSELTGPYEQYF
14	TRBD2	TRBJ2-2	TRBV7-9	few	TGTGCCAGCGGGACTAGCCTCAACACCGGGGAGCTGTTTTTT	CASGTSLNTGELFF
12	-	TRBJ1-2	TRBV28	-	TGTGCCAGCAGTTTAAGGGCGCGAGGCTACACCTTC	CASSLRARGYTF
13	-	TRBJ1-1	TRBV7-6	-	TGTGCCAGCAGCTTAGCGATGAGAACTGAAGCTTTCTTT	CASSLAMRTEAFF
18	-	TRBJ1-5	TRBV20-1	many	TGCAGTGCTAGAGGCGGTGGGTCGGCAGGGCCCTTCTACCAGCCCCAGCATTTT	CSARGGGSAGPFYQPQHF
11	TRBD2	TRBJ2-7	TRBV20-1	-	TGCAGTGCTCCCCGGCGGGGGGAGCAGTACTTC	CSAPRRGEQYF
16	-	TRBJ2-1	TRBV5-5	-	TGTGCCAGCAGCTTGGGAGTCGGGGGCTCCTACAATGAGCAGTTCTTC	CASSLGVGGSYNEQFF
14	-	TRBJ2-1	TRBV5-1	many	TGCGCCAGCAGTACGGGGGACTCCTACAATGAGCAGTTCTTC	CASSTGDSYNEQFF
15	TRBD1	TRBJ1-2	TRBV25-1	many	TGTGCCAGCAGTAGAGGGACAGGGGGTGGCTATGGCTACACCTTC	CASSRGTGGGYGYTF
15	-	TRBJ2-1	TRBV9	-	TGTGCCAGCAGCGTAGTTCAGGGGACCCACAATGAGCAGTTCTTC	CASSVVQGTHNEQFF
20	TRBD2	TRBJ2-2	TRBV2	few	TGTGCCAGCAGGATCCCGGGACTAGCGCCAAACGCCCCGAACACCGGGGAGCTGTTTTTT	CASRIPGLAPNAPNTGELFF
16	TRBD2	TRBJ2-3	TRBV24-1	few	TGTGCCACCAGTGATCCAGGAGCCCCCCTAGCGGGTACGCAGTATTTT	CATSDPGAPLAGTQYF
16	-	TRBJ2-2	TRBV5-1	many	TGCGCCAGCAGCACGAGCTCCCGGTCGAACACCGGGGAGCTGTTTTTT	CASSTSSRSNTGELFF
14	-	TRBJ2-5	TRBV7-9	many	TGTGCCAGCAGCCCCGGTATTAGGGAAGAGACCCAGTACTTC	CASSPGIREETQYF
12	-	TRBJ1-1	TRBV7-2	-	TGTGCCAGCAGCCCGGACAGAAATGAAGCTTTCTTT	CASSPDRNEAFF
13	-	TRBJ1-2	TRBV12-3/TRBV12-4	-	TGTGCCAGCAGACCTCAGGGGAACTATGGCTACACCTTC	CASRPQGNYGYTF
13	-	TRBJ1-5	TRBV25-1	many	TGTGCCAGCAGTGTGGGGGGCAATCAGCCCCAGCATTTT	CASSVGGNQPQHF
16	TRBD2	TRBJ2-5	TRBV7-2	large	TGTGCCAGCAGCTTAGGCCTAGCGGGAGGCCAAGAGACCCAGTACTTC	CASSLGLAGGQETQYF
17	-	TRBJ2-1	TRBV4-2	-	TGTGCCAGCAGCCAGGGACCGGGACACGGCTCCTACAATGAGCAGTTCTTC	CASSQGPGHGSYNEQFF
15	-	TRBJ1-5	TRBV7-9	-	TGTGCCAGCAGCTTATCGGGACTTGGCGGGCAGCCCCAGCATTTT	CASSLSGLGGQPQHF
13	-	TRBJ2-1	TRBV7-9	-	TGTGCCAGCAGCGAGTACTCCTACAATGAGCAGTTCTTC	CASSEYSYNEQFF
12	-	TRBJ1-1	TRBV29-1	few	TGCAGCGTTGAAGAAGGTGCCAGGGAAGCTTTCTTT	CSVEEGAREAFF
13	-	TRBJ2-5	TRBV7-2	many	TGTGCCAGCAGCTTAGTAGTTGAGGAGACCCAGTACTTC	CASSLVVEETQYF
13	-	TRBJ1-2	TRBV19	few	TGTGCCAGTAGGGCAGAGAAGAACTATGGCTACACCTTC	CASRAEKNYGYTF
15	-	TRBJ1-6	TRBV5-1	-	TGCGCCAGCAGCTTGAATGGTCAGGGGAACTCACCCCTCCACTTT	CASSLNGQGNSPLHF
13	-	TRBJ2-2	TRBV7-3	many	TGTGCCAGCAGCTTACGGGGGTACGGGGAGCTGTTTTTT	CASSLRGYGELFF